This T cell receptor beta chain originates from a study of CD8 T cells in ankylosing spondylitis. Study findings and constraints: A motif in TCR beta, a set of eight or nine highly homologous variants, appeared characteristic of ankylosing spondylitis blood. Disease-linked clones proved CD8+ and comparatively uncommon in peripheral blood.

As regards this clonotype: Its antigen is undetermined.

Libraries of TCR beta came from quantitative 5'-RACE with molecular barcodes. TCRdb reanalysed the 5' RACE reads using MiXCR and keeps one entry per CDR3 protein. The data show hundreds of thousands of distinct CDR3 sequences, roughly a quarter seen once. V dropped 7 bases and J dropped 3 bases, with 12 bases sitting between them. The CDR3 runs to 13 residues. CDR1 SNHLY and CDR2 FYNNEI come from the germline V gene. The clonotype originates from a male donor with ankylosing spondylitis. The specimen sequenced was blood, either unsorted or a sorted T cell fraction (not recorded which). This chain links TRBV2 with TRBJ2-5; D is uncertain. The CDR3 reads CASTWRQEETQYF. The CDR3 nucleotides are TGTGCCAGCACGTGGCGGCAGGAAGAGACCCAGTACTTC.